What follows describes a single T cell receptor (beta chain). Its specificity is unknown. This CDR3 comprises 13 residues. Germline CDR1 reads SGHTA; CDR2 reads FQGTGA. Trimming shortened V by 1 base and J by 3 bases, and 6 bases separated the two germline ends. Measured with immunoSEQ multiplex PCR; TCRdb has only the in-frame clones, and not every one. Seen here are tens of thousands of clones, 75% to 90% observed once, and the top ten hold approximately 5%. The sample comes from a study of OX40 agonist ivuxolimab in advanced cancers. About the research overall: Patients received ivuxolimab, an agonistic anti-OX40 (CD134) antibody. Study-level findings and limits: Dosing at 0.1 to 3.0 mg/kg was accompanied by clonal expansion of CD4+ and CD8+ blood T cells by week 6. Also showing low normalized T-cell clonal expansion were some of the nonresponders.

The source is an adult with an advanced solid tumor such as melanoma, head and neck, liver or kidney cancer. The sequencing used CD4+ or CD8+ T cells sorted from blood, collected in a trial of the OX40 agonist ivuxolimab. The chain employs TRBV7-3 and TRBJ1-1, with D unclear. This CDR3 reads CASSLNLYTEAFF. CDR3 bases: TGTGCCAGCAGCTTAAATCTTTACACTGAAGCTTTCTTT. The full variable domain, completed using reference TRBV7-3 and TRBJ1-1, is GAGVSQTPSNKVTEKGKYVELRCDPISGHTALYWYRQSLGQGPEFLIYFQGTGAADDSGLPNDRFFAVRPEGSVSTLKIQRTERGDSAVYLCASSLNLYTEAFFGQGTRLTVV.